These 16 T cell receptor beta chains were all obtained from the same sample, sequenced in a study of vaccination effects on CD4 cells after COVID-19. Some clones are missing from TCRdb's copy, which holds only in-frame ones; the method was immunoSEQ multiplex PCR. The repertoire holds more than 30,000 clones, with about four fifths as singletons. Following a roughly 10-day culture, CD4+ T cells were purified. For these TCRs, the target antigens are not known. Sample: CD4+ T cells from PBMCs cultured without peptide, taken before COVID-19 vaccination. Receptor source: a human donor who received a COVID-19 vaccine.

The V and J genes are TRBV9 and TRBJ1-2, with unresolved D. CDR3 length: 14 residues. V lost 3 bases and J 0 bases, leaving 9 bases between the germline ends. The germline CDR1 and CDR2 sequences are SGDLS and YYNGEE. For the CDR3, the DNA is TGTGCCAGCAGCGCATTCGGGGCTAACTATGGCTACACCTTC. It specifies CASSAFGANYGYTF.

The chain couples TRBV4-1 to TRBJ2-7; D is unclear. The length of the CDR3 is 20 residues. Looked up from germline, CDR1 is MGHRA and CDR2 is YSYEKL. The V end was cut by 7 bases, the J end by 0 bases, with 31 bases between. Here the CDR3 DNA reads TGCGCCAGCAAATACCCGGGCTTGGTGAGTAGCCCAATACCCTCCTACGAGCAGTACTTC. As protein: CASKYPGLVSSPIPSYEQYF.

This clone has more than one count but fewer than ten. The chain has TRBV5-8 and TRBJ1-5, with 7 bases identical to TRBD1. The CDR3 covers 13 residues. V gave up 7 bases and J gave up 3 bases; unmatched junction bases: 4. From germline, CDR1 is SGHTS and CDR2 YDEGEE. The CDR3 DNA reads TGTGCCAGCCAGGGGGGCTCCAATCAGCCCCAGCATTTT. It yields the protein CASQGGSNQPQHF.

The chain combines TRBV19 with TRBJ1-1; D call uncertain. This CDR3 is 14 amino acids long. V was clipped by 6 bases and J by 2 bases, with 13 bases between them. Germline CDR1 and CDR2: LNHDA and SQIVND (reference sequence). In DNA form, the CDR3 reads TGTGCCAGTAGCCCAGTGGACCGCAACACTGAAGCTTTCTTT. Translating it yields CASSPVDRNTEAFF.

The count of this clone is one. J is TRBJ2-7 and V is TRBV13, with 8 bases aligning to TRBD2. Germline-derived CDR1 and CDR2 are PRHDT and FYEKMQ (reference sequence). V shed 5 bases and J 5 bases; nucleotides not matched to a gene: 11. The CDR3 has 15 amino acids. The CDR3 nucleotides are TGTGCCAGCAGCACTGCCCCCGGGGGGGTGGACGAGCAGTACTTC. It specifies CASSTAPGGVDEQYF. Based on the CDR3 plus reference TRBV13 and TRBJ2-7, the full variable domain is AAGVIQSPRHLIKEKRETATLKCYPIPRHDTVYWYQQGPGQDPQFLISFYEKMQSDKGSIPDRFSAQQFSDYHSELNMSSLELGDSALYFCASSTAPGGVDEQYFGPGTRLTVT.

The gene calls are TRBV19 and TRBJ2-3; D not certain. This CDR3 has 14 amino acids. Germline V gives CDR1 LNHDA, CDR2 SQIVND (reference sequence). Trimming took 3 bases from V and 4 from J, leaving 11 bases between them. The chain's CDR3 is CASSIRKTADTQYF. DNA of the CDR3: TGTGCCAGTAGTATTCGCAAGACGGCAGATACGCAGTATTTT.

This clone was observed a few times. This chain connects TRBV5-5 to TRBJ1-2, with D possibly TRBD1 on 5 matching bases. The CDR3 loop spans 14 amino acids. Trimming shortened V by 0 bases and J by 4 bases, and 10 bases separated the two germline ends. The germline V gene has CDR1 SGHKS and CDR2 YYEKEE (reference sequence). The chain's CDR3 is CASSLDGASYGYTF. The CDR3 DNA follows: TGTGCCAGCAGCTTGGATGGGGCCAGCTATGGCTACACCTTC.

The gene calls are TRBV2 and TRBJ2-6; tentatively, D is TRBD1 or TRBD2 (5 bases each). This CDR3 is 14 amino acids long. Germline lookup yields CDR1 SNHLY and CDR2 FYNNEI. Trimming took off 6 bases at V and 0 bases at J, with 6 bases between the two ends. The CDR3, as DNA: TGTGCCAGCAGGGGGGTCTCTGGGGCCAACGTCCTGACTTTC. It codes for CASRGVSGANVLTF.

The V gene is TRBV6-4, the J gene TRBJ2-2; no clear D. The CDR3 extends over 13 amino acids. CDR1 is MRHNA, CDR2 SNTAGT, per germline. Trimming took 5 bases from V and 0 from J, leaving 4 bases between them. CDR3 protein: CASSTANTGELFF. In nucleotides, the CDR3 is TGTGCCAGCAGTACCGCGAACACCGGGGAGCTGTTTTTT.

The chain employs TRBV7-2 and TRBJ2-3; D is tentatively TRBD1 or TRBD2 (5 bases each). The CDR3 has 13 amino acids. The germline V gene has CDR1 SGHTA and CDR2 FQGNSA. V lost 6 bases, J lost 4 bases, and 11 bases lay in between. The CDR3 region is CASRLGVADTQYF. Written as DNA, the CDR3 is TGTGCCAGCAGACTAGGGGTGGCAGATACGCAGTATTTT.

CDR3 loop: CASSPGEGLGEQFF. The CDR3 nucleotides are TGCGCCAGCAGCCCAGGGGAAGGGTTAGGTGAGCAGTTCTTC. J is TRBJ2-1 and V is TRBV5-1, with a tentative D call TRBD1 (6 bases). This CDR3 is built from 14 residues. The V end lost 4 bases, the J end lost 9 bases, and 17 bases lay between the germline ends. Germline-derived CDR1 and CDR2 are SGHRS and YFSETQ.

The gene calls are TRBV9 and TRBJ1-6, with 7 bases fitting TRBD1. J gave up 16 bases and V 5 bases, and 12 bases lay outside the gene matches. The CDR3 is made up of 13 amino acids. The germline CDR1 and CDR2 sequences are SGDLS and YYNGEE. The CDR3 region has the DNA TGTGCCAGCAGTGATCTTCAGGGGGGGTCTCTCCACTTT. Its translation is CASSDLQGGSLHF.

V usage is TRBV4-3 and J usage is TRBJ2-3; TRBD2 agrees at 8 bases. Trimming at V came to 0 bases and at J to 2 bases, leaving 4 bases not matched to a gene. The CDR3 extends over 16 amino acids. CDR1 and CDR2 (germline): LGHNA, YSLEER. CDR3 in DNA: TGCGCCAGCAGCCAAGAATCGGGGGGGACCACAGATACGCAGTATTTT. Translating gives CASSQESGGTTDTQYF.

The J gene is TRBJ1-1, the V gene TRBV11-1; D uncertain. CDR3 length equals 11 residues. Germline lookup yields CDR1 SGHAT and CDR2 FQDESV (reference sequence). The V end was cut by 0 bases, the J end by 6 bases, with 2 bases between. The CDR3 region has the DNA TGTGCCAGCAGCTTAGCGTCTGAAGCTTTCTTT. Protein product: CASSLASEAFF.

The CDR3 region has the DNA TGTGCCAGCAGTGAAGGGTACAGAAACACCATATATTTT. Amino acids: CASSEGYRNTIYF. The V and J genes are TRBV6-1 and TRBJ1-3; D is undetermined. The CDR3 length is 13 residues. Germline V gene data show CDR1 as MNHNS and CDR2 as SASEGT. V was shortened by 1 base and J by 5 bases, with 6 bases between the two germline ends.

The CDR3 reads CASSINGNTEAFF. In DNA form, the CDR3 reads TGTGCCAGCTCAATAAACGGGAACACTGAAGCTTTCTTT. The rearrangement joins TRBV18 to TRBJ1-1, with D unclear. Germline lookup yields CDR1 KGHSH and CDR2 LQKENI. CDR3 length: 13 amino acids. V was cut by 5 bases and J by 1 base, with 8 bases left in between.